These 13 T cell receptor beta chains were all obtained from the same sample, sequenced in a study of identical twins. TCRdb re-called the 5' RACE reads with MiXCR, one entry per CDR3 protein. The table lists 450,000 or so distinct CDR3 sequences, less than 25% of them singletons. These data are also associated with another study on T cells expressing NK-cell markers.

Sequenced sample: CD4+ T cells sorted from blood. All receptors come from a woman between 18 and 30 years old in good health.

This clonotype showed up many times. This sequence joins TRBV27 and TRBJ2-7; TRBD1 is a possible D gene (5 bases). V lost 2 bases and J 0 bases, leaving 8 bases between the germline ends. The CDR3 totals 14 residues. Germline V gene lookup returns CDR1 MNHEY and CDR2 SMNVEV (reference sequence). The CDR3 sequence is CASSLGQNSYEQYF. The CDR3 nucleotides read TGTGCCAGCAGTTTAGGACAAAACTCCTACGAGCAGTACTTC.

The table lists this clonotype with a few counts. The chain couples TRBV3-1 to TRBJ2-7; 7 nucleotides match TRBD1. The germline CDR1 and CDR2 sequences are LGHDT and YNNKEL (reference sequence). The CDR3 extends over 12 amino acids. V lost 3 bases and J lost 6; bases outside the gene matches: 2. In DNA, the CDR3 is TGTGCCAGCAGCCAGGGACAGCTCGAGCAGTACTTC. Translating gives CASSQGQLEQYF.

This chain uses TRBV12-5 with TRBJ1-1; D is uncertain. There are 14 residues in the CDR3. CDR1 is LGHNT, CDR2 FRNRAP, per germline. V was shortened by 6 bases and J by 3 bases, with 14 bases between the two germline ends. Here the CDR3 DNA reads TGTGCTAGTGGAAGGACTGTTGCGTACACTGAAGCTTTCTTT. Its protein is CASGRTVAYTEAFF.

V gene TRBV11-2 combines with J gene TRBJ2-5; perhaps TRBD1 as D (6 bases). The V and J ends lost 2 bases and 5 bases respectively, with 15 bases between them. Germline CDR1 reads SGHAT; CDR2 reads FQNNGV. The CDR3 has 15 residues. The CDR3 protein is CASSLQGLIGETQYF. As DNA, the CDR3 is TGTGCCAGCAGCTTACAGGGGCTCATTGGGGAGACCCAGTACTTC.

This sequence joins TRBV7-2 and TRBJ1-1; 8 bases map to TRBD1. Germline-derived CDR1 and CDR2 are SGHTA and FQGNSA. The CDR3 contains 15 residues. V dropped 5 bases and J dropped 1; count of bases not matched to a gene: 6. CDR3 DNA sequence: TGTGCCAGCAGCCGAGGACAGGGCCGGAACACTGAAGCTTTCTTT. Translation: CASSRGQGRNTEAFF.

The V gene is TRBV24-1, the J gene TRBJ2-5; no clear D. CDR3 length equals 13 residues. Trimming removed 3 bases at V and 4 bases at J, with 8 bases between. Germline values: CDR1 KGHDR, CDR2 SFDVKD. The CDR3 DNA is TGTGCCACCAGTGATCCGCTCGGAGAGACCCAGTACTTC. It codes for CATSDPLGETQYF.

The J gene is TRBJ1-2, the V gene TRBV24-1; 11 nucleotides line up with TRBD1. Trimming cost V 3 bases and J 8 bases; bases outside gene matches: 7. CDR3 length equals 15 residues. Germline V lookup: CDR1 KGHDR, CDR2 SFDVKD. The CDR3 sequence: CATSDPGQGADGYTF. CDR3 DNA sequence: TGTGCCACCAGTGATCCCGGACAGGGGGCTGACGGCTACACCTTC.

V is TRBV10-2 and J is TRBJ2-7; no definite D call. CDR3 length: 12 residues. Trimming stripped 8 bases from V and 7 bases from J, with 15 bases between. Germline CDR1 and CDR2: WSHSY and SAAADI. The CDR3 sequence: CASGPLKSEQYF. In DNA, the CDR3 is TGCGCCAGCGGGCCGTTAAAGAGTGAGCAGTACTTC.

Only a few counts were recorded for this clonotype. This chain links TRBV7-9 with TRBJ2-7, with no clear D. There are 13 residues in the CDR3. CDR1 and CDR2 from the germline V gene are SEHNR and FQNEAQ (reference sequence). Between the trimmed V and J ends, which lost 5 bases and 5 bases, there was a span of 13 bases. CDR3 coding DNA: TGTGCCAGCAGCCCGGGCCTAGTTGACGAGCAGTACTTC. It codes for CASSPGLVDEQYF.

The CDR3 region has the DNA TGTGCCAGCAGCCCTGTCCGAGAGCAGTTCTTC. Residues: CASSPVREQFF. The chain uses TRBV21-1 and TRBJ2-1; the table gives TRBD1 as D, unverified against the DNA. TRBV21-1 is marked as a pseudogene. This CDR3 spans 11 amino acids.

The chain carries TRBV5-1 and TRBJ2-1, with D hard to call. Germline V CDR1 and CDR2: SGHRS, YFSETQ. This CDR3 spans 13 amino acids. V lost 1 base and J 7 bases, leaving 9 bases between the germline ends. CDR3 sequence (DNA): TGCGCCAGCAGCTTGATGTTCAAAAATGAGCAGTTCTTC. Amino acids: CASSLMFKNEQFF.

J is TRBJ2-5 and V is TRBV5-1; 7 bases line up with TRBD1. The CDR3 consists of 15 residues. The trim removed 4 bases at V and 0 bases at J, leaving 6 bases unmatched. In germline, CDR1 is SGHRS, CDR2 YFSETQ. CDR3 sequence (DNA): TGCGCCAGCAGCCTGATACAGGGGTACCAAGAGACCCAGTACTTC. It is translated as CASSLIQGYQETQYF.

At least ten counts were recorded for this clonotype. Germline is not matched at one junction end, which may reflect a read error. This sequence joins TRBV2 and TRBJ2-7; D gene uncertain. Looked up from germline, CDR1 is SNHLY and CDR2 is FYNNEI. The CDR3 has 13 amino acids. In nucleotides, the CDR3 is TGTGCCAGCAGGGAAAACCGTGGCTACGAGCAGTGCTTC. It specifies CASRENRGYEQCF.